This entry lists 6 T cell receptor beta chains sequenced from one sample in a study of shared clonotypes between healthy human individuals. Here immunoSEQ multiplex PCR was the method, and the copy in TCRdb shows in-frame clones only, minus some. In the table there are about 2.1 million clones, 93% of which are singletons. Positive CCR7 selection of CD45RO-negative cells yielded the naive CD8 cells, and terminally differentiated effector memory CD45RA+ cells were excluded. The sequencing input was naive CD8+ T cells from PBMCs. All receptors derive from a man aged 18 to 29 in good health. Some clones in this sample may be carry-over from other donors' samples.

The chain links TRBV7-9 to TRBJ2-7; D unresolved. Germline CDR1 SEHNR, CDR2 FQNEAQ (reference sequence). This CDR3 is 12 amino acids long. V was clipped by 4 bases and J by 4 bases, with 8 bases between them. The CDR3 DNA is TGTGCCAGCAGCTCCACTAAATACGAGCAGTACTTC. This codes for CASSSTKYEQYF.

The chain employs TRBV7-9 and TRBJ2-7; no firm D call. The CDR3 totals 12 residues. Germline V gene lookup returns CDR1 SEHNR and CDR2 FQNEAQ (reference sequence). Trimming took 4 bases from V and 5 from J, leaving 9 bases between them. CDR3 residues: CASSSRPDEQYF. The CDR3 DNA sequence: TGTGCCAGCAGCTCCCGACCGGACGAGCAGTACTTC.

The chain employs TRBV7-9 and TRBJ1-2, with D uncertain. Germline loops: CDR1 SEHNR, CDR2 FQNEAQ (reference sequence). CDR3 length: 14 amino acids. With 1 base removed from V and 7 bases from J, the gap between germline ends came to 13 bases. The chain's CDR3 is CASSLGGGSGGYTF. Here the CDR3 DNA reads TGTGCCAGCAGCTTAGGGGGTGGGAGCGGTGGCTACACCTTC.

The V gene is TRBV4-1, the J gene TRBJ2-5; TRBD1 aligns across 8 bases. The CDR3 is 16 residues long. The V segment lost 0 bases and the J segment 5 bases; nucleotides outside the gene matches: 8. The V gene's germline CDR1 is MGHRA and CDR2 YSYEKL. The CDR3 DNA reads as TGCGCCAGCAGCCAAGATAGGTACAGGGGGTCGGAGACCCAGTACTTC. Translated: CASSQDRYRGSETQYF.

The J gene is TRBJ1-2, the V gene TRBV28, with D tentatively TRBD1 (5 bases). Per germline, CDR1 MDHEN and CDR2 SYDVKM. V was shortened by 2 bases and J by 1 base, with 11 bases between the two germline ends. The CDR3 sequence is 15 residues long. CDR3 in DNA: TGTGCCAGCAGTTTACGGGGCGTCTTTAACTATGGCTACACCTTC. Protein product: CASSLRGVFNYGYTF.

This chain uses TRBV23-1 with TRBJ2-7, with D uncertain. TRBV23-1 is placed among ORFs of uncertain function. The V end was cut by 4 bases, the J end by 6 bases, with 43 bases between. This CDR3 region has 23 residues. CDR3 sequence reads: CASSLKPALSIEPPWVADLEQYF. The CDR3 coding sequence is TGCGCCAGCAGTCTAAAACCAGCCCTGAGTATCGAGCCGCCGTGGGTTGCCGATCTCGAGCAGTACTTC.